This is a list of T cell receptor beta chains from one sample in a study of T-cell reconstitution after alpha-beta-depleted transplantation in children. TCRdb re-called the PCR reads with MiXCR, one entry per CDR3 protein. The sample holds some 290,000 distinct CDR3 sequences, 9.9% seen once. Sequencing used PBMCs from the stem cell graft donor, obtained from the stem cell graft. Receptors were obtained from a human donor who donated a stem cell graft to a child with SCID. Both conserved end residues are part of each CDR3.

cdr3_aa: CASSLAAFTDTQYF; v_call: TRBV7-6; j_call: TRBJ2-3
cdr3_aa: CATSDRKSPYNEQFF; v_call: TRBV24-1; j_call: TRBJ2-1
cdr3_aa: CASNPSQGSKRELFF; v_call: TRBV28; j_call: TRBJ2-2
cdr3_aa: CASSRDRGTEKLFF; v_call: TRBV12-3/TRBV12-4; j_call: TRBJ1-4
cdr3_aa: CASTPRVAGGTGNEQFF; v_call: TRBV6-1; j_call: TRBJ2-1
cdr3_aa: CASSGGTGNQPQHF; v_call: TRBV9; j_call: TRBJ1-5
cdr3_aa: CASRPGQGEDTQYF; v_call: TRBV7-6; j_call: TRBJ2-3
cdr3_aa: CASSEGQGGQETQYF; v_call: TRBV11-2; j_call: TRBJ2-5
cdr3_aa: CASGTGLIEQYF; v_call: TRBV5-5; j_call: TRBJ2-7
cdr3_aa: CASEGHIGYEQYF; v_call: TRBV2; j_call: TRBJ2-7
cdr3_aa: CASSLDRVADTQYF; v_call: TRBV6-1; j_call: TRBJ2-3
cdr3_aa: CASSLSTGGYEQYF; v_call: TRBV12-3/TRBV12-4; j_call: TRBJ2-7
cdr3_aa: CASSLDIGGAGLDTQYF; v_call: TRBV11-3; j_call: TRBJ2-3
cdr3_aa: CASSPLVLNEKLFF; v_call: TRBV27; j_call: TRBJ1-4
cdr3_aa: CATSSGYGYTF; v_call: TRBV15; j_call: TRBJ1-2
cdr3_aa: CASGGLAGTDTQYF; v_call: TRBV16; j_call: TRBJ2-3
cdr3_aa: CASRTGTTNTGELFF; v_call: TRBV6-1; j_call: TRBJ2-2
cdr3_aa: CASSTDTGYEQYF; v_call: TRBV6-1; j_call: TRBJ2-7
cdr3_aa: CASSSRGGADTQYF; v_call: TRBV7-8; j_call: TRBJ2-3
cdr3_aa: CASSYWGLAGPETQYF; v_call: TRBV6-2/TRBV6-3; j_call: TRBJ2-5
cdr3_aa: CASSETLAINQPQHF; v_call: TRBV6-1; j_call: TRBJ1-5
cdr3_aa: CASRPTGAGEQFF; v_call: TRBV12-3/TRBV12-4; j_call: TRBJ2-1
cdr3_aa: CASGPGTGDGYTF; v_call: TRBV12-5; j_call: TRBJ1-2
cdr3_aa: CASSLGGLDAYNEQFF; v_call: TRBV7-3; j_call: TRBJ2-1
cdr3_aa: CSARDSRTNTGELFF; v_call: TRBV20-1; j_call: TRBJ2-2
cdr3_aa: CASSQEIGLGRVTFF; v_call: TRBV4-1; j_call: TRBJ1-1
cdr3_aa: CASSQEATVSYEQYF; v_call: TRBV4-2; j_call: TRBJ2-7